A single sample is the source of the 24 T cell receptor beta chains below, sequenced in a study of beta chain features in type 1 diabetes. Their antigens remain unidentified. The isolated RNA, all of it, was reverse transcribed, so expressed TCRB transcripts were what got sequenced. Clones were sequenced by immunoSEQ multiplex PCR, and TCRdb holds only the in-frame ones, with some missing. The sample holds 50,000 or so clones; roughly 39% are singletons and the top ten take about 1.5%. Study-wide points: For Type 1 diabetes patients, all four CD4+ subsets carried TCRB CDR3s that were moderately but significantly shorter.

The sample taken for sequencing was Tregs from blood. These TCRs come from a man aged 25 to 45 with type 1 diabetes.

This clone is judged medium-sized. The DNA of the CDR3 is TGTGCCACTATGAAGCGGGAGGGGAATGAGCAGTTCTTC. Its translation: CATMKREGNEQFF. The gene calls are TRBV2 and TRBJ2-1, with 10 bases identical to TRBD2. Germline V gene lookup returns CDR1 SNHLY and CDR2 FYNNEI. Losses at the gene ends were 10 bases for V and 7 bases for J; bases not matched to a gene: 7. CDR3 length: 13 residues.

This clone was detected a few times. The chain employs TRBV5-5 and TRBJ2-1; TRBD2 agrees at 12 bases. This CDR3 spans 16 amino acids. Germline CDR1 and CDR2: SGHKS and YYEKEE (reference sequence). The junction had 5 bases not matched to a gene; V was cut back by 2 bases and J by 5 bases. CDR3 region: CASSFRLAGADNEQFF. Written as DNA, the CDR3 is TGTGCCAGCAGCTTCAGACTAGCGGGAGCCGACAATGAGCAGTTCTTC.

A few counts support this clone. The chain uses TRBV4-3 and TRBJ1-6, with D possibly matching TRBD1 (5 bases). Germline V gives CDR1 LGHNA, CDR2 YSLEER. The CDR3 has 15 amino acids. V lost 0 bases and J lost 9, with 12 bases in between. The chain's CDR3 is CASSQEGQGGSPLHF. In nucleotides, the CDR3 is TGCGCCAGCAGCCAAGAAGGTCAGGGAGGTTCACCCCTCCACTTT.

This chain joins TRBV2 and TRBJ2-5; weak D call: TRBD2 (6 bases). The V and J ends lost 3 bases and 9 bases respectively, with 14 bases between them. The V gene's germline CDR1 is SNHLY and CDR2 FYNNEI. The CDR3 spans 13 residues. The CDR3 protein is CASSEGSGGSQYF. As DNA, the CDR3 is TGTGCCAGCAGTGAGGGGTCCGGAGGGTCCCAGTACTTC. Looking up the rest from reference TRBV2 and TRBJ2-5 gives the full variable domain: EPEVTQTPSHQVTQMGQEVILRCVPISNHLYFYWYRQILGQKVEFLVSFYNNEISEKSEIFDDQFSVERPDGSNFTLKIRSTKLEDSAMYFCASSEGSGGSQYFGPGTRLLVL.

V usage is TRBV5-1 and J usage is TRBJ2-3, with D possibly being TRBD1 (6 bases). The germline V gene has CDR1 SGHRS and CDR2 YFSETQ. This CDR3 region has 14 residues. V shed 4 bases and J shed 6 bases, with 15 bases lying between them. The CDR3 reads CASSIGQTGDTQYF. The CDR3 region has the DNA TGCGCCAGCAGCATTGGACAGACCGGCGATACGCAGTATTTT.

CDR3 DNA sequence: TGTGCCAGCAGCCTCCTCCGTCCCCCAATTGAGTACACTGAAGCTTTCTTT. Protein product: CASSLLRPPIEYTEAFF. The J gene is TRBJ1-1, the V gene TRBV27; D is unclear. Germline CDR1 is MNHEY and CDR2 is SMNVEV (reference sequence). CDR3 length equals 17 residues. V dropped 6 bases and J dropped 3 bases, with 23 bases sitting between them.

This clone was seen more than once but under ten times. The rearrangement joins TRBV7-2 to TRBJ2-3; 7 bases align to TRBD2. The germline CDR1 and CDR2 sequences are SGHTA and FQGNSA. Trimming cost V 5 bases and J 2 bases; bases outside gene matches: 7. The CDR3 runs to 15 residues. Written as DNA, the CDR3 is TGTGCCAGCAGCGTGGGACTAACATACACAGATACGCAGTATTTT. Encoded protein: CASSVGLTYTDTQYF.

The genes are TRBV28 and TRBJ1-5, with D tentatively TRBD1 (5 bases). Per the germline V gene, CDR1 is MDHEN and CDR2 is SYDVKM. The V gene lost 2 bases and the J gene lost 5 bases, with 16 bases spanning the gap. The CDR3 length is 16 residues. CDR3 bases: TGTGCCAGCAGTTTAGGCGGGGCCGGGGGGTATCAGCCCCAGCATTTT. This codes for CASSLGGAGGYQPQHF.

This chain uses TRBV7-9 with TRBJ1-1, with unresolved D. Deletions cut 6 bases from V and 4 bases from J, with 9 bases between. Germline V CDR1 and CDR2: SEHNR, FQNEAQ (reference sequence). CDR3 size: 12 residues. The CDR3, as DNA: TGTGCCAGCAGTTTCGAAGCCACTGAAGCTTTCTTT. Translation: CASSFEATEAFF. Complete variable domain (other parts from reference TRBV7-9 and TRBJ1-1): DTGVSQNPRHKITKRGQNVTFRCDPISEHNRLYWYRQTLGQGPEFLTYFQNEAQLEKSRLLSDRFSAERPKGSFSTLEIQRTEQGDSAMYLCASSFEATEAFFGQGTRLTVV.

This clone showed up just a few times. The J gene is TRBJ2-2, the V gene TRBV4-2; 13 nucleotides align to TRBD2. The CDR3 extends over 21 amino acids. Losses at the gene ends were 4 bases for V and 3 bases for J; bases not matched to a gene: 17. Germline CDR1 reads LGHNA; CDR2 reads YNFKEQ. In nucleotides, the CDR3 is TGTGCCAGCAGCCCCGCAACCCCCACTAGCGGGAGGGCCGGATACACCGGGGAGCTGTTTTTT. Protein product: CASSPATPTSGRAGYTGELFF.

The V and J genes are TRBV27 and TRBJ2-1, with 9 positions matching TRBD2. This CDR3 is built from 15 residues. Germline-derived CDR1 and CDR2 are MNHEY and SMNVEV (reference sequence). V lost 8 bases and J lost 0; bases outside the gene matches: 5. CDR3 in amino acids: CASSSGTSSYNEQFF. Written as DNA, the CDR3 is TGTGCCAGCTCTAGCGGGACTAGCTCCTACAATGAGCAGTTCTTC.

A remark on this clone: At one boundary the junction diverges from the germline segment, which might be a read error. The chain has TRBV5-1 and TRBJ2-7; 7 bases line up with TRBD1. Germline-derived CDR1 and CDR2 are SGHRS and YFSETQ. The CDR3 covers 14 residues. The CDR3 nucleotides are TGCGCCAGCACCTTGGGGACAGAATCCTACGAGCAGTACTTC. Protein: CASTLGTESYEQYF. Full variable domain (remainder filled in from reference TRBV5-1 and TRBJ2-7): KAGVTQTPRYLIKTRGQQVTLSCSPISGHRSVSWYQQTPGQGLQFLFEYFSETQRNKGNFPGRFSGRQFSNSRSEMNVSTLELGDSALYLCASTLGTESYEQYFGPGTRLTVT.

The CDR3 is CASSQGLQNTEAFF. CDR3 coding DNA: TGTGCCAGCAGCCAGGGACTCCAGAACACTGAAGCTTTCTTT. The V gene is TRBV5-4, the J gene TRBJ1-1, with D tentatively TRBD1 (5 bases). The CDR3 has 14 residues. Germline CDR1 is SGHNT and CDR2 is YYREEE (reference sequence). Trimming left V 4 bases short and J 1 base short, with 11 bases between.

The genes are TRBV15 and TRBJ2-5, with TRBD1 matching over 7 bases. CDR3 length: 15 amino acids. V was pared by 6 bases and J by 4 bases, with 11 bases of the junction left unmatched. The germline V gene has CDR1 LNHNV and CDR2 YYDKDF (reference sequence). The CDR3: CATSRDRALAETQYF. CDR3 sequence (DNA): TGTGCCACCAGTAGGGACAGAGCGCTAGCAGAGACCCAGTACTTC.

The chain combines TRBV5-1 with TRBJ2-5; maybe TRBD2 (6 bases). Near its end, the DNA agrees better with TRBJ2-7, so the J call may be wrong. The CDR3 loop spans 16 amino acids. CDR1 and CDR2 from the germline V gene are SGHRS and YFSETQ. The CDR3 sequence is CASSLATSSEAYEQYF. Here the CDR3 DNA reads TGCGCCAGCAGCTTGGCCACATCTAGCGAGGCCTACGAGCAGTACTTC.

The CDR3, as DNA: TGTGCCAGCCGTAAACACGGAGAGGACGAGCAGTACTTC. Translating gives CASRKHGEDEQYF. The chain recombines TRBV2 with TRBJ2-7; no reliable D call. Deletions cut 8 bases from V and 5 bases from J, with 16 bases between. The length of the CDR3 is 13 residues. Germline values: CDR1 SNHLY, CDR2 FYNNEI. Supplemented by reference TRBV2 and TRBJ2-7, the full variable domain reads EPEVTQTPSHQVTQMGQEVILRCVPISNHLYFYWYRQILGQKVEFLVSFYNNEISEKSEIFDDQFSVERPDGSNFTLKIRSTKLEDSAMYFCASRKHGEDEQYFGPGTRLTVT.

This clone has more than one count but fewer than ten. V gene TRBV18 combines with J gene TRBJ2-5, with D perhaps matching TRBD2 (5 bases). This CDR3 has 17 residues. V was clipped by 3 bases and J by 1 base, with 18 bases between them. Germline CDR1 KGHSH, CDR2 LQKENI. CDR3 DNA sequence: TGTGCCAGCTCACCTGGTGTGGCTGGGAGTGGCCAAGAGACCCAGTACTTC. Protein: CASSPGVAGSGQETQYF.

This chain links TRBV30 with TRBJ2-7; tentatively, D is TRBD2 (6 bases). CDR1 is GTSNPN and CDR2 is SVGIG in the germline V gene (reference sequence). The CDR3 is 13 amino acids. The ends were cut back, 3 bases at V and 6 bases at J, with 15 bases in the middle. This CDR3 reads CAWRAPTSSEQYF. DNA for the CDR3: TGTGCCTGGAGGGCCCCTACTAGCTCCGAGCAGTACTTC.

The chain joins TRBV18 to TRBJ1-2; 7 bases are a match to TRBD1. Unmatched junction bases numbered 13, after V lost 3 bases and J lost 6 bases. The CDR3 runs 16 residues. The germline V gene encodes CDR1 KGHSH and CDR2 LQKENI. CDR3 sequence: CASSPQSGTVRDGYTF. CDR3 sequence (DNA): TGTGCCAGCTCACCGCAGTCCGGGACAGTAAGAGATGGCTACACCTTC.

This clone was counted only a few times. The chain has TRBV4-2 and TRBJ2-1, with 7 bases that match TRBD2. Germline CDR1 is LGHNA and CDR2 is YNFKEQ. Trimming at V came to 0 bases and at J to 1 base, leaving 3 bases not matched to a gene. The CDR3 covers 16 residues. The DNA of the CDR3 is TGTGCCAGCAGCCAAGATCGGGGGGAGTCCTACAATGAGCAGTTCTTC. Amino acid sequence: CASSQDRGESYNEQFF.

To note about this clone: One end of the junction is discordant with germline, which a read error may explain. The V call is TRBV9, the J call TRBJ2-3, with 9 nucleotides matching TRBD2. The CDR3 has 15 amino acids. Germline V CDR1 and CDR2: SGDLS, YYNGEE. In nucleotides, the CDR3 is TGTGCCAGCAGCCGTCTTAGCGGGAGCAGAGATACGCAGTATTTT. Residues: CASSRLSGSRDTQYF.

V and J are TRBV30 and TRBJ2-5; D remains unclear. CDR3 size: 13 residues. Germline CDR1 reads GTSNPN; CDR2 reads SVGIG (reference sequence). The germline V and J ends were trimmed by 1 base and 4 bases, with 10 bases remaining between them. This CDR3 reads CAWSGPGSETQYF. The CDR3 nucleotides are TGTGCCTGGAGTGGGCCCGGGTCAGAGACCCAGTACTTC.

CDR3 coding DNA: TGTGCCACCAGCAGGAGAGCCGCGAGCGGCAACACCGGGGAGCTGTTTTTT. Translation gives CATSRRAASGNTGELFF. J is TRBJ2-2 and V is TRBV15; D is possibly TRBD2 (5 bases). Germline V gene sequence: CDR1 LNHNV, CDR2 YYDKDF (reference sequence). V lost 3 bases and J lost 2, with 16 bases in between. The CDR3 has 17 residues. Using reference TRBV15 and TRBJ2-2 for the parts outside the CDR3, the full variable domain is DAMVIQNPRYQVTQFGKPVTLSCSQTLNHNVMYWYQQKSSQAPKLLFHYYDKDFNNEADTPDNFQSRRPNTSFCFLDIRSPGLGDTAMYLCATSRRAASGNTGELFFGEGSRLTVL.

V gene TRBV2 combines with J gene TRBJ1-4, with D perhaps matching TRBD1 (5 bases). CDR1 is SNHLY and CDR2 is FYNNEI in the germline V gene. The CDR3 is made up of 15 amino acids. The V end lost 8 bases, the J end lost 7 bases, and 20 bases lay between the germline ends. CDR3 protein: CASVNQRQGGEKLFF. CDR3 nucleotides: TGTGCCAGCGTGAATCAGAGGCAGGGTGGTGAAAAACTGTTTTTT.